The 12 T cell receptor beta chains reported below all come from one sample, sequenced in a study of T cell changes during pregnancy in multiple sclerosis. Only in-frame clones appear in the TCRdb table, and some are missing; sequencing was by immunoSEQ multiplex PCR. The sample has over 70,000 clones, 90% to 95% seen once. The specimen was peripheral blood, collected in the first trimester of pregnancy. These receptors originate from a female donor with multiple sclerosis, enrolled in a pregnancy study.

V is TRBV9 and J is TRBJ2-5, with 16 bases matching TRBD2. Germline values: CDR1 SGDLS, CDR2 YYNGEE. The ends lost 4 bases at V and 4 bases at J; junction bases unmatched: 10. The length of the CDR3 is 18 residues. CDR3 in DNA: TGTGCCAGCAGCCCAGGGACTAGCGGGGGGGTTAGGGCAGAGACCCAGTACTTC. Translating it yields CASSPGTSGGVRAETQYF.

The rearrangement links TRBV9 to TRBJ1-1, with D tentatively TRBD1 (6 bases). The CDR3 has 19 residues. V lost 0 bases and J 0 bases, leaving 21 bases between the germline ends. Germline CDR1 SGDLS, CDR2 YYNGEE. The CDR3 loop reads CASSVGPSPRGSMNTEAFF. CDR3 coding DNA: TGTGCCAGCAGCGTAGGCCCCTCCCCCAGGGGTAGTATGAACACTGAAGCTTTCTTT.

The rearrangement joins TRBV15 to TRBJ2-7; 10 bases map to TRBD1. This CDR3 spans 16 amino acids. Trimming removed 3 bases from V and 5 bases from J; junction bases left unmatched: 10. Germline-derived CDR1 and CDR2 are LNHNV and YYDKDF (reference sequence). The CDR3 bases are TGTGCCACCAGCAGGAGTCCGGGACAGGGGACCGACGAGCAGTACTTC. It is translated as CATSRSPGQGTDEQYF.

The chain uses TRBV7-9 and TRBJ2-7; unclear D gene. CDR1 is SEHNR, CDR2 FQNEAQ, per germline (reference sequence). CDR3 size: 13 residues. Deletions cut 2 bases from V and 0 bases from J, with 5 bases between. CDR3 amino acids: CASSLPSSYEQYF. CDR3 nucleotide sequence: TGTGCCAGCAGCTTACCCAGCTCCTACGAGCAGTACTTC. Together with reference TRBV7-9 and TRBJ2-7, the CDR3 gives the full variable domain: DTGVSQNPRHKITKRGQNVTFRCDPISEHNRLYWYRQTLGQGPEFLTYFQNEAQLEKSRLLSDRFSAERPKGSFSTLEIQRTEQGDSAMYLCASSLPSSYEQYFGPGTRLTVT.

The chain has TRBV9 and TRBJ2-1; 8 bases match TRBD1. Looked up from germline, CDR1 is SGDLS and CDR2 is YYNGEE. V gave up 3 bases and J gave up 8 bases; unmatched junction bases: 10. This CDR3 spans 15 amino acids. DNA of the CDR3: TGTGCCAGCAGCGCCCACAGGGGGTCGGGCCATGAGCAGTTCTTC. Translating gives CASSAHRGSGHEQFF.

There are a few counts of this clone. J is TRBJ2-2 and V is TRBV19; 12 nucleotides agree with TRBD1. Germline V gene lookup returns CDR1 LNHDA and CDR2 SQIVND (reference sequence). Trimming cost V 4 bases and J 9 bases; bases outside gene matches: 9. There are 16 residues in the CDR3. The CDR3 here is CASSKTGTGGSRELFF. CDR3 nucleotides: TGTGCCAGTAGTAAGACCGGGACAGGGGGCTCCCGGGAGCTGTTTTTT.

The CDR3 is CASSDRDRTNSPLHF. CDR3 nucleotide sequence: TGTGCCAGCAGTGACCGGGACAGGACGAATTCACCCCTCCACTTT. This chain joins TRBV6-1 and TRBJ1-6; 8 bases match TRBD1. Trimming removed 3 bases from V and 7 bases from J; junction bases left unmatched: 5. The V gene's germline CDR1 is MNHNS and CDR2 SASEGT. The CDR3 loop spans 15 amino acids.

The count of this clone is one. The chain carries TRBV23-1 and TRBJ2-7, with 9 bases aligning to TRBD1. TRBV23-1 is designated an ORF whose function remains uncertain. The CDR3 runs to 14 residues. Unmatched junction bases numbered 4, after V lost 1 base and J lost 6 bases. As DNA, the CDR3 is TGCGCCAGCAGTCAATTTGACAGGGGGGGCGAGCAGTACTTC. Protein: CASSQFDRGGEQYF.

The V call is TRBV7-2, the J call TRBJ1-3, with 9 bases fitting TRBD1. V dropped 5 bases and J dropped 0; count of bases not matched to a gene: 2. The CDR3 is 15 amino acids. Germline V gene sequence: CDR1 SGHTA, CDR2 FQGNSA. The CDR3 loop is CASSPTGGSGNTIYF. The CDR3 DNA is TGTGCCAGCAGCCCGACAGGGGGCTCTGGAAACACCATATATTTT.

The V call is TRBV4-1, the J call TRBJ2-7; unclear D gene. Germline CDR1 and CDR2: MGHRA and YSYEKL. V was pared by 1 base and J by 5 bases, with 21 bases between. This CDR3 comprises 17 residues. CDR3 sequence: CASSQGTGTAQGDEQYF. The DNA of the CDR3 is TGCGCCAGCAGCCAAGGTACGGGTACGGCACAAGGCGACGAGCAGTACTTC.

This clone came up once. This CDR3 reads CASRRQGNTEAFF. The CDR3 bases are TGTGCCAGCAGAAGACAGGGAAACACTGAAGCTTTCTTT. The J gene is TRBJ1-1, the V gene TRBV2, with TRBD1 matching 7 bases. Germline V gene lookup returns CDR1 SNHLY and CDR2 FYNNEI. After removal of 6 bases from V and 2 bases from J, the junction contained 3 bases not matched to a gene. The CDR3 totals 13 residues.

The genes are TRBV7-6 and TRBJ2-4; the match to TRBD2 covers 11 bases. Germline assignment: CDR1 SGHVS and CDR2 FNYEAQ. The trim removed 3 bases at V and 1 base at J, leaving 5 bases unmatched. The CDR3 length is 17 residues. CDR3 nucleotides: TGTGCCAGCAGCTTCCCGACTAGCGGGGATGCCAAAAACATTCAGTACTTC. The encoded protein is CASSFPTSGDAKNIQYF.